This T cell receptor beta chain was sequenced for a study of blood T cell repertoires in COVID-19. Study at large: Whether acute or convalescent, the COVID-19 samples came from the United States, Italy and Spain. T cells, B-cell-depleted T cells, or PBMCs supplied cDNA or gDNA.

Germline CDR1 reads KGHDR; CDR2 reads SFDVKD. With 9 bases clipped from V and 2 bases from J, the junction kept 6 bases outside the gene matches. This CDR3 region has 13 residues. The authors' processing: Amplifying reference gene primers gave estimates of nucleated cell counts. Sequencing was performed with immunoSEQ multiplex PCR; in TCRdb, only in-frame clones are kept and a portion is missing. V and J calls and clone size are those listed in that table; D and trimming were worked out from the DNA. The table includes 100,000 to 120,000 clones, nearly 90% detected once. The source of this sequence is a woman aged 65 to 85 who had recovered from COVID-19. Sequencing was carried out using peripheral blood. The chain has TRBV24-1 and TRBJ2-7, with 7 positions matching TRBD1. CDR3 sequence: CATSDRLTYEQYF. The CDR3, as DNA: TGTGCCACCTCGGACAGGTTAACCTACGAGCAGTACTTC.